The rows below give T cell receptor beta chains drawn from one sample of a study of shared clonotypes between healthy human individuals. The data were produced by immunoSEQ multiplex PCR, yet TCRdb's version contains in-frame clones alone and is incomplete. The sample lists some 1 million clones, roughly 70% seen once, with approximately 1.5% in the top ten. Sequencing was carried out using memory CD4+ T cells sorted from blood. The receptors originated from a man aged 18 to 30 in good health. Both conserved end residues are part of each CDR3. Each record gives: V gene, clone size, D gene, J gene, CDR3 DNA, CDR3 protein. A D gene is named only where the DNA matches it firmly. Clone size is stated in some rows and not others, as once, few, many or a class when expanded.

>TRBV21-1|-|-|TRBJ2-7
TGTGCCAGCAGCCCAAAGACCCGACAGGATTCCTACGAGCAGTACTTC
CASSPKTRQDSYEQYF
>TRBV5-1|-|-|TRBJ2-2
TGCGCCAGCAAGGTGGGCGACCCAAACACCGGGGAGCTGTTTTTT
CASKVGDPNTGELFF
>TRBV19|-|-|TRBJ1-2
TGTGCCAGTAGTGGACAGTTGAATTATGGCTACACCTTC
CASSGQLNYGYTF
>TRBV9|-|-|TRBJ2-2
TGTGCCAGCAGCGTAGCTCTCGACCGTACCGGGGAGCTGTTTTTT
CASSVALDRTGELFF
>TRBV2|-|-|TRBJ2-5
TGTGCCAGCCAGGGGAAGGGTAAGGGAGAGACCCAGTACTTC
CASQGKGKGETQYF
>TRBV5-1|-|TRBD2|TRBJ2-7
TGCGCCAGCAGCCCTCAAGCGGGGGCGACCTACGAGCAGTACTTC
CASSPQAGATYEQYF
>TRBV7-3|-|-|TRBJ2-1
TGTGCCAGCAGCTTATCCATAGTGGGAGAGCAGTTCTTC
CASSLSIVGEQFF
>TRBV5-1|-|-|TRBJ2-2
TGCGCCAGCAGCTTGGGGGCATCGACGGGCACCGGGGAGCTGTTTTTT
CASSLGASTGTGELFF
>TRBV5-1|-|-|TRBJ1-6
TGCGCCAGCAGCCGGGACGTTAATAATTCACCCCTCCACTTT
CASSRDVNNSPLHF
>TRBV7-6|few|-|TRBJ2-1
TGTGCCAGCAGCCCCTCAGTAGGGGGGGTCTCGTCCTCCTACAATGAGCAGTTCTTC
CASSPSVGGVSSSYNEQFF
>TRBV6-5|-|TRBD2|TRBJ2-7
TGTGCCAGCAGGCCGCCCGGGACTAGCGGGTACGAGCAGTACTTC
CASRPPGTSGYEQYF
>TRBV2|many|-|TRBJ1-6
TGTGCCAGCAGCCAAACGGGGAAAGGGGGATCACCCCTCCACTTT
CASSQTGKGGSPLHF
>TRBV7-9|-|-|TRBJ1-1
TGTGCCAGCAGCCCTCGGGCCCAGGTTAGGAACACTGAAGCTTTCTTT
CASSPRAQVRNTEAFF
>TRBV5-6|few|-|TRBJ1-4
TGTGCCAGCAGTTTGCCCCCAAATGAAAAACTGTTTTTT
CASSLPPNEKLFF
>TRBV20-1|-|-|TRBJ1-6
TGCAGTGCTACCTTAGGGGCCAAACTCCACTTT
CSATLGAKLHF
>TRBV11-2|few|-|TRBJ1-3
TGTGCCAGCAGCTTAGATTTGGCCCCGCAGACTGGAAACACCATATATTTT
CASSLDLAPQTGNTIYF
>TRBV7-2|-|TRBD2|TRBJ2-1
TGTGCCAGCATCCTCACCGGGACTAGCGGATACAATGAGCAGTTCTTC
CASILTGTSGYNEQFF
>TRBV27|few|-|TRBJ1-1
TGTGCCAGCAGTTTAGGAGGGCTCGGTGAAGCTTTCTTT
CASSLGGLGEAFF
>TRBV5-1|-|-|TRBJ1-1
TGCGCCAGCAGCTTGGAGGGGGGCGCGGGTGGCACTGAAGCTTTCTTT
CASSLEGGAGGTEAFF
>TRBV4-1|-|-|TRBJ2-6
TGCGCCAGCAGCCAACATTCTGGGGCCAACGTCCTGACTTTC
CASSQHSGANVLTF
>TRBV5-1|-|-|TRBJ2-2
TGCGCCACCGCCAAGGTTGGACAAGCGAACACCGGGGAGCTGTTTTTT
CATAKVGQANTGELFF
>TRBV29-1|once|-|TRBJ1-2
TGCAGCGTTATCCCAGGTGGGAGAATTAACTATGGCTACACCTTC
CSVIPGGRINYGYTF
>TRBV6-1|-|-|TRBJ1-2
TGTGCCAGCACCAGGACGGATATTAACTATGGCTACACCTTC
CASTRTDINYGYTF
>TRBV7-2|-|-|TRBJ2-1
TGTGCCAGCAGGCGGGACGGAAATGAGCAGTTCTTC
CASRRDGNEQFF
>TRBV4-1|-|-|TRBJ1-1
TGCGCCAGCAGCCAAGATCGAGGAACTGAAGCTTTCTTT
CASSQDRGTEAFF
>TRBV7-2|-|TRBD1|TRBJ1-2
TGTGCCAGCAGCTTATCTTGGAACCCGGGACAGGGATCTGGCTACACCTTC
CASSLSWNPGQGSGYTF
>TRBV10-3|-|-|TRBJ1-2
TGTGCCATCAGCGAACAGGGTAACGGCTACACCTTC
CAISEQGNGYTF
>TRBV10-3|-|-|TRBJ2-5
TGTGCCATCAGTGCGGGGGAGACGGAGACCCAGTACTTC
CAISAGETETQYF
>TRBV29-1|once|-|TRBJ2-5
TGCAGCGTTAACGGGCAGCTAAAAGAGACCCAGTACTTC
CSVNGQLKETQYF
>TRBV7-9|once|-|TRBJ2-3
TGTGCCAGCAGCTCAACAATGAGCGGAAGGGGCCCGGATACGCAGTATTTT
CASSSTMSGRGPDTQYF
>TRBV5-4|once|TRBD2|TRBJ2-3
TGTGCCAGCAGCTTTGGCGGGAGGGGCACAGATACGCAGTATTTT
CASSFGGRGTDTQYF
>TRBV6-5|-|-|TRBJ1-2
TGTGCCAGCGGGCTCTATGGCTACACCTTC
CASGLYGYTF
>TRBV10-2|once|-|TRBJ2-2
TGCGCCAGCATGCGGGCCGGGGAGCTGTTTTTT
CASMRAGELFF
>TRBV7-2|-|-|TRBJ2-2
TGTGCCAGCAGCTTGGCGGGACTGGCGAACACCGGGGAGCTGTTTTTT
CASSLAGLANTGELFF
>TRBV30|-|-|TRBJ1-1
TGTGCCTGGAGGGGTACCGGAGGGATCCGGAAAGCTTTCTTT
CAWRGTGGIRKAFF
>TRBV6-1|-|-|TRBJ1-4
TGTGCCAGCCGGGCGGGGGCGGCAACTAATGAAAAACTGTTTTTT
CASRAGAATNEKLFF
>TRBV6-1|-|TRBD1|TRBJ1-4
TGTGCCAGCAGTGGCCCAGGGGGCGGGAATGAAAAACTGTTTTTT
CASSGPGGGNEKLFF
>TRBV2|-|TRBD1|TRBJ2-7
TGTGCCAGCACCCAGGACAGGGGAGCGTACGAGCAGTACTTC
CASTQDRGAYEQYF
>TRBV7-9|-|-|TRBJ1-4
TGTGCCAGCAGCCGTACCGGGACGGCTAATGAAAAACTGTTTTTT
CASSRTGTANEKLFF
>TRBV6-1|-|-|TRBJ1-5
TGTGCCAGCAGTGACCGCGGGGGGTATCAGCCCCAGCATTTT
CASSDRGGYQPQHF
>TRBV11-2|-|TRBD2|TRBJ2-1
TGTGCCAGCAGCCCGGGCGCGACTAGCGGGAGTAATGAGCAGTTCTTC
CASSPGATSGSNEQFF
>TRBV18|-|-|TRBJ2-2
TGTGCCAGCTCACCACCTCGAGCAGGGAAAGTTGCCGGGGAGCTGTTTTTT
CASSPPRAGKVAGELFF
>TRBV18|-|TRBD1|TRBJ1-5
TGTGCCAGCTCACCACCGGGACAGCTTAATCAGCCCCAGCATTTT
CASSPPGQLNQPQHF
>TRBV7-2|-|-|TRBJ2-7
TGTGCCAGCCGCGATAGTGGGAGGTACGAGCAGTACTTC
CASRDSGRYEQYF
>TRBV2|-|-|TRBJ1-2
TGTGCCAGCAGCGGGGCGTCAGGTACTGATGGCTACACCTTC
CASSGASGTDGYTF
>TRBV5-1|-|TRBD1|TRBJ1-5
TGCGCCAGCAGCTCGACAGGGGATACGAATCAGCCCCAGCATTTT
CASSSTGDTNQPQHF
>TRBV18|-|TRBD1|TRBJ2-2
TGTGCCAGCTCACCGAAGGACAGGGTGAACGGGGAGCTGTTTTTT
CASSPKDRVNGELFF
>TRBV6-5|-|-|TRBJ1-6
TGTGCCTCCTCCGAGTTTTGGAATAATTCACCCCTCCACTTT
CASSEFWNNSPLHF
>TRBV10-2|few|-|TRBJ1-1
TGCGCCAGCAGAGGGAACACTGAAGCTTTCTTT
CASRGNTEAFF
>TRBV7-9|-|TRBD1|TRBJ1-6
TGTGCCAGCAGCGCACAGGGGTTACCCTATAATTCACCCCTCCACTTT
CASSAQGLPYNSPLHF
>TRBV7-3|-|-|TRBJ1-1
TGTGCCAGCAGCTTAAGCAGTGAAGCTTTCTTT
CASSLSSEAFF
>TRBV5-4|-|-|TRBJ2-7
TGTGCCAGCAGCTTGGATAGCGGCCCCTACGAGCAGTACTTC
CASSLDSGPYEQYF
>TRBV5-1|once|TRBD1|TRBJ1-1
TGCGCCAGCAGCTGGACAGGGGGCAGGGACACTGAAGCTTTCTTT
CASSWTGGRDTEAFF
>TRBV15|-|-|TRBJ1-2
TGTGCCACCAGCAGAGATTCGGGCTATGGCTACACCTTC
CATSRDSGYGYTF
>TRBV30|-|-|TRBJ1-1
TGTGCCTGGACCCCGGATGGGGTAACTGCTTTCTTT
CAWTPDGVTAFF